The 32 T cell receptor beta chains below all came from one sample that was sequenced in a study of T cell responses to AZD1222 COVID-19 vaccine. Assay used: immunoSEQ multiplex PCR; TCRdb lists only in-frame clones, some missing. The sample has 250,000 to 300,000 clones; 85% to 95% are singletons. The sequencing here drew on peripheral blood, taken 28 days after the second AZD1222 dose. Source of these receptors: an adult who received the AZD1222 COVID-19 vaccine.

The chain links TRBV28 to TRBJ2-7; the D gene is possibly TRBD1 (6 bases). V shed 4 bases and J shed 4 bases, with 11 bases lying between them. There are 13 residues in the CDR3. Germline V gives CDR1 MDHEN, CDR2 SYDVKM. In DNA, the CDR3 is TGTGCCAGCAGTTCGTACAGGGAATACGAGCAGTACTTC. This gives the protein CASSSYREYEQYF.

This rearrangement joins TRBV5-1 to TRBJ2-7, with 9 positions matching TRBD2. The length of the CDR3 is 15 residues. Germline CDR1 reads SGHRS; CDR2 reads YFSETQ. Unmatched junction bases numbered 6, after V lost 2 bases and J lost 3 bases. CDR3 coding DNA: TGCGCCAGCAGCTTCGCGGGGACTAGCTACTACGAGCAGTACTTC. Encoded protein: CASSFAGTSYYEQYF.

The V and J genes are TRBV15 and TRBJ2-1, with D perhaps TRBD1 (6 bases). Germline CDR1 reads LNHNV; CDR2 reads YYDKDF (reference sequence). The germline V and J ends were trimmed by 5 bases and 3 bases, with 14 bases remaining between them. This CDR3 region has 15 residues. DNA for the CDR3: TGTGCCACCAGCCTGGGGCAGGGGAGCTACAATGAGCAGTTCTTC. Protein product: CATSLGQGSYNEQFF.

The rearrangement joins TRBV29-1 to TRBJ2-7; 12 bases line up with TRBD2. J was trimmed by 3 bases and V by 6 bases; bases with no gene match: 0. The CDR3 is 12 residues long. From germline, CDR1 is SQVTM and CDR2 ANQGSEA. The CDR3 spells CSVTSGSYEQYF. CDR3 DNA sequence: TGCAGCGTGACTAGCGGGAGCTACGAGCAGTACTTC.

The V and J genes are TRBV5-1 and TRBJ2-4; the match to TRBD2 covers 8 bases. J lost 0 bases, V lost 4 bases, and 15 bases had no gene match. Germline CDR1 and CDR2: SGHRS and YFSETQ. The CDR3 has 19 amino acids. The CDR3 reads CASSRGPDPGGGAKNIQYF. In DNA form, the CDR3 reads TGCGCCAGCAGCCGAGGTCCGGACCCCGGGGGGGGAGCCAAAAACATTCAGTACTTC.

A few counts support this clone. The chain is built from TRBV2 and TRBJ1-5; D gene uncertain. The CDR3 totals 13 residues. Germline CDR1 reads SNHLY; CDR2 reads FYNNEI. V lost 2 bases and J lost 6, with 8 bases in between. CDR3 in amino acids: CASSETDPQPQHF. CDR3 DNA sequence: TGTGCCAGCAGTGAAACAGACCCTCAGCCCCAGCATTTT.

The chain joins TRBV19 to TRBJ2-2, with TRBD1 matching over 8 bases. V lost 7 bases and J lost 3; bases outside the gene matches: 1. The CDR3 spans 13 residues. Germline values: CDR1 LNHDA, CDR2 SQIVND (reference sequence). As DNA, the CDR3 is TGTGCCAGTAAGACAGGGGACACCGGGGAGCTGTTTTTT. Translation gives CASKTGDTGELFF.

The rearrangement links TRBV6-2 or TRBV6-3 to TRBJ2-2; 7 bases are a match to TRBD2. CDR3 size: 17 residues. Germline trimming cut 0 bases from V and 1 base from J; bases unmatched to any gene: 5. Germline V CDR1 and CDR2: MNHEY, SVGEGT. CDR3 nucleotide sequence: TGTGCCAGCAGTTACTCCTCCTGGACTAGGAACACCGGGGAGCTGTTTTTT. The encoded protein is CASSYSSWTRNTGELFF.

V is TRBV7-6 and J is TRBJ2-3, with D possibly being TRBD1 (6 bases). The germline gives CDR1 SGHVS, CDR2 FNYEAQ. The CDR3 contains 15 residues. V was shortened by 0 bases and J by 6 bases, with 13 bases between the two germline ends. Here the CDR3 DNA reads TGTGCCAGCAGCTTAGCAGCCAGGGGAGCGGATACGCAGTATTTT. Encoded protein: CASSLAARGADTQYF. The complete variable domain, with remaining parts taken from reference TRBV7-6 and TRBJ2-3, reads GAGVSQSPRYKVTKRGQDVALRCDPISGHVSLYWYRQALGQGPEFLTYFNYEAQQDKSGLPNDRFSAERPEGSISTLTIQRTEQRDSAMYRCASSLAARGADTQYFGPGTRLTVL.

The V call is TRBV7-8, the J call TRBJ2-5, with 12 nucleotides matching TRBD2. Germline CDR1 is SGHVS and CDR2 is FQNEAQ. This CDR3 is 15 amino acids long. V gave up 1 base and J gave up 10 bases; unmatched junction bases: 7. The CDR3 loop is CASSLVSRTSGVQYF. DNA for the CDR3: TGTGCCAGCAGCTTAGTTTCCAGGACTAGCGGGGTCCAGTACTTC.

Only one count was recorded for this clone. The chain couples TRBV7-2 to TRBJ1-3; TRBD1 matches 7 bases. This CDR3 has 15 amino acids. Germline V CDR1 and CDR2: SGHTA, FQGNSA. V gave up 3 bases and J gave up 3 bases; unmatched junction bases: 5. This CDR3 reads CASSFDTGVGNTIYF. CDR3 nucleotides: TGTGCCAGCAGCTTCGATACAGGGGTTGGAAACACCATATATTTT.

The rearrangement links TRBV5-1 to TRBJ1-3; D not resolved. This CDR3 is 13 amino acids long. V was shortened by 3 bases and J by 1 base, with 5 bases between the two germline ends. Germline assignment: CDR1 SGHRS and CDR2 YFSETQ. The CDR3 protein is CASSSGSGNTIYF. For the CDR3, the DNA is TGCGCCAGCAGCTCAGGATCTGGAAACACCATATATTTT.

This chain connects TRBV28 to TRBJ2-7; no reliable D call. V lost 6 bases, J lost 2 bases, and 11 bases lay in between. The CDR3 covers 13 residues. Germline values: CDR1 MDHEN, CDR2 SYDVKM. Here the CDR3 reads CASSSNAPYEQYF. CDR3 DNA: TGTGCCAGCAGCTCCAATGCCCCCTACGAGCAGTACTTC.

The V gene is TRBV27, the J gene TRBJ1-1, with 7 bases identical to TRBD1. CDR1 and CDR2 (germline): MNHEY, SMNVEV (reference sequence). The CDR3 runs to 16 residues. V gave up 8 bases and J gave up 5 bases; unmatched junction bases: 17. CDR3 sequence reads: CASRPRGDSRGTEAFF. For the CDR3, the DNA is TGTGCCAGCCGTCCCCGGGGGGACAGTCGAGGAACTGAAGCTTTCTTT.

The rearrangement uses TRBV4-3 and TRBJ2-7, with 9 bases matching TRBD1. The germline V gene has CDR1 LGHNA and CDR2 YSLEER. With 2 bases clipped from V and 2 bases from J, the junction kept 4 bases outside the gene matches. CDR3 length: 15 amino acids. The chain's CDR3 is CASSQYRGLPYEQYF. The CDR3 DNA reads TGCGCCAGCAGCCAATACAGGGGGCTACCCTACGAGCAGTACTTC.

V and J are TRBV28 and TRBJ2-5; perhaps D is TRBD1 or TRBD2 (6 bases each). V was pared by 5 bases and J by 5 bases, with 15 bases between. The CDR3 extends over 14 amino acids. Germline loops: CDR1 MDHEN, CDR2 SYDVKM. CDR3 DNA sequence: TGTGCCAGCAGTCGCCCGGGGGCGTGGGAGACCCAGTACTTC. Residues: CASSRPGAWETQYF.

On this clone: Germline and junction disagree at one end, which may indicate a read error. This chain connects TRBV4-2 to TRBJ2-3, with D perhaps matching TRBD1 or TRBD2 (7 bases each). Germline-derived CDR1 and CDR2 are LGHNA and YNFKEQ. CDR3 length: 16 residues. The CDR3 DNA reads TGTGCCAGCAGCCAAGGCAGGGGGACTACGTCAGATAGGCAGTATTTT. Its protein is CASSQGRGTTSDRQYF.

The chain couples TRBV19 to TRBJ1-5; no definite D call. This CDR3 contains 14 residues. CDR1 and CDR2 (germline): LNHDA, SQIVND (reference sequence). V lost 0 bases and J 4 bases, leaving 7 bases between the germline ends. The CDR3 DNA reads TGTGCCAGTAGTATAGATGGTCATAATCAGCCCCAGCATTTT. Translated, it gives CASSIDGHNQPQHF.

The genes are TRBV24-1 and TRBJ2-3; TRBD1 matches at 7 bases. Looked up from germline, CDR1 is KGHDR and CDR2 is SFDVKD. The V and J ends lost 4 bases and 4 bases, in that order; junction bases with no gene match: 13. The CDR3 runs 17 residues. In DNA form, the CDR3 reads TGTGCCACCAGTGACCCGTCCTATAAGGGGGCGGCAGATACGCAGTATTTT. Encoded protein: CATSDPSYKGAADTQYF.

This clone is a singleton in its sample. The genes are TRBV7-2 and TRBJ2-1; D assignment may be TRBD1 or TRBD2 (5 bases each). Looked up from germline, CDR1 is SGHTA and CDR2 is FQGNSA. There are 13 residues in the CDR3. Trimming took 5 bases from V and 9 from J, leaving 14 bases between them. In DNA, the CDR3 is TGTGCCAGCAGCCCCCGGGCGAGGGGTGAGCAGTTCTTC. Protein sequence: CASSPRARGEQFF.

The J gene is TRBJ1-4, the V gene TRBV7-6, with unresolved D. The CDR3 length is 15 residues. Germline lookup yields CDR1 SGHVS and CDR2 FNYEAQ. Trimming took off 2 bases at V and 0 bases at J, with 7 bases between the two ends. The CDR3 protein is CASSLLHTTNEKLFF. In nucleotides, the CDR3 is TGTGCCAGCAGCTTACTTCACACAACTAATGAAAAACTGTTTTTT.

This clone was seen once. The chain employs TRBV18 and TRBJ2-5, with D hard to call. V lost 3 bases and J lost 4, with 12 bases in between. Germline loops: CDR1 KGHSH, CDR2 LQKENI. This CDR3 has 14 residues. CDR3: CASSPTVWGETQYF. DNA for the CDR3: TGTGCCAGCTCACCGACCGTTTGGGGAGAGACCCAGTACTTC.

The gene calls are TRBV6-5 and TRBJ2-1; unclear D gene. CDR3 length: 13 residues. The germline V gene has CDR1 MNHEY and CDR2 SVGAGI. Trimming took off 2 bases at V and 8 bases at J, with 10 bases between the two ends. The CDR3 DNA sequence: TGTGCCAGCAGTTACGGGATAGGCTATGAGCAGTTCTTC. Translation: CASSYGIGYEQFF.

The chain couples TRBV9 to TRBJ2-3; maybe TRBD1 (6 bases). Germline V gives CDR1 SGDLS, CDR2 YYNGEE. Trimming took 1 base from V and 2 from J, leaving 11 bases between them. This CDR3 contains 15 residues. CDR3: CASSVSDRSTDTQYF. The CDR3 DNA is TGTGCCAGCAGCGTAAGCGACAGGTCCACAGATACGCAGTATTTT.

The chain combines TRBV6-4 with TRBJ2-1, with D possibly matching TRBD2 (5 bases). Germline CDR1 MRHNA, CDR2 SNTAGT. Trimming stripped 1 base from V and 9 bases from J, with 10 bases between. This CDR3 has 13 residues. CDR3 loop: CASSDLEGTEQFF. DNA of the CDR3: TGTGCCAGCAGTGACTTAGAGGGAACTGAGCAGTTCTTC.

CDR3 nucleotide sequence: TGTGCCATCAGGGGGACAGGGCGGGATAATTCACCCCTCCACTTT. The encoded protein is CAIRGTGRDNSPLHF. J is TRBJ1-6 and V is TRBV10-3; 9 bases match TRBD1. This CDR3 is 15 amino acids long. With 6 bases clipped from V and 5 bases from J, the junction kept 5 bases outside the gene matches. Germline V gives CDR1 ENHRY, CDR2 SYGVKD.

The chain is built from TRBV7-3 and TRBJ1-2, with a weak D call TRBD1 (5 bases). From germline, CDR1 is SGHTA and CDR2 FQGTGA. This CDR3 contains 13 residues. Trimming stripped 5 bases from V and 8 bases from J, with 15 bases between. The CDR3 protein is CASSPGGGGGYTF. The CDR3 coding sequence is TGTGCCAGCAGCCCCGGGGGGGGTGGCGGCTACACCTTC.

The V gene is TRBV5-5, the J gene TRBJ1-4; 9 positions agree with TRBD1. With 0 bases clipped from V and 6 bases from J, the junction kept 3 bases outside the gene matches. Germline values: CDR1 SGHKS, CDR2 YYEKEE (reference sequence). The CDR3 has 15 residues. The CDR3 loop is CASSLVTGGDEKLFF. The CDR3 DNA reads as TGTGCCAGCAGCTTGGTAACAGGGGGCGATGAAAAACTGTTTTTT. The whole variable domain, remainder taken from reference TRBV5-5 and TRBJ1-4, is DAGVTQSPTHLIKTRGQQVTLRCSPISGHKSVSWYQQVLGQGPQFIFQYYEKEERGRGNFPDRFSARQFPNYSSELNVNALLLGDSALYLCASSLVTGGDEKLFFGSGTQLSVL.

The rearrangement joins TRBV4-1 to TRBJ2-5; D tentatively reads TRBD1 or TRBD2 (5 bases each). V gave up 0 bases and J gave up 9 bases, with 17 bases separating them. This CDR3 spans 15 amino acids. Germline lookup yields CDR1 MGHRA and CDR2 YSYEKL. The CDR3 region is CASSQDRVPNGAQYF. CDR3 nucleotides: TGCGCCAGCAGCCAAGACAGGGTGCCCAACGGGGCCCAGTACTTC.

This chain joins TRBV10-3 and TRBJ2-2, with 8 positions matching TRBD2. Germline loops: CDR1 ENHRY, CDR2 SYGVKD. J gave up 3 bases and V 2 bases, and 2 bases lay outside the gene matches. The CDR3 sequence is 15 residues long. CDR3 loop: CAISEGLAYTGELFF. CDR3 DNA: TGTGCCATCAGTGAGGGACTAGCTTACACCGGGGAGCTGTTTTTT.

V gene TRBV6-5 combines with J gene TRBJ2-3; 10 positions agree with TRBD2. V shed 6 bases, J shed 4 bases, and the junction held 7 bases outside the gene matches. The germline V gene encodes CDR1 MNHEY and CDR2 SVGAGI. The CDR3 is made up of 15 amino acids. The DNA of the CDR3 is TGTGCCAGCAGGATGACTAGCGGGTTCTCAGATACGCAGTATTTT. Its translation is CASRMTSGFSDTQYF.

The rearrangement links TRBV6-4 to TRBJ2-1; either TRBD1 or TRBD2 may supply D (6 bases each). Trimming left V 5 bases short and J 9 bases short, with 14 bases between. Per the germline V gene, CDR1 is MRHNA and CDR2 is SNTAGT. CDR3 length: 13 residues. Here the CDR3 reads CASSRGEAGEQFF. The CDR3 DNA reads as TGTGCCAGCAGTAGGGGGGAGGCTGGTGAGCAGTTCTTC.